The 27 T cell receptor beta chains below were found in one sample sequenced in a study of chemoradiotherapy in HPV16-positive cancers. Produced via immunoSEQ multiplex PCR; TCRdb's table is partial and in-frame only. The sample includes 9,000 to 13,000 clones, roughly 70% of them seen just once. This specimen was acquired from a patient who underwent chemoradiotherapy. The receptor source for this set is a human donor with HPV-associated anogenital cancer.

The chain links TRBV30 to TRBJ1-1, with D possibly being TRBD1 (6 bases). V was shortened by 5 bases and J by 0 bases, with 16 bases between the two germline ends. The CDR3 is made up of 15 amino acids. The germline gives CDR1 GTSNPN, CDR2 SVGIG (reference sequence). CDR3 amino acids: CAWVYIRGMNTEAFF. The DNA for the CDR3 is TGTGCCTGGGTTTACATCAGGGGCATGAACACTGAAGCTTTCTTT.

The gene calls are TRBV11-3 and TRBJ1-1; possible D gene TRBD1, 5 bases. Germline CDR1 SGHNT, CDR2 YENEEA. The CDR3 sequence is 14 residues long. Trimming stripped 2 bases from V and 1 base from J, with 8 bases between. CDR3 nucleotides: TGTGCCAGCAGCTTAATTAGGGGGAACACTGAAGCTTTCTTT. The encoded protein is CASSLIRGNTEAFF.

V is TRBV9 and J is TRBJ1-1; no firm D call. The CDR3 contains 12 residues. CDR1 and CDR2 from the germline V gene are SGDLS and YYNGEE. V shed 0 bases and J shed 6 bases, with 6 bases lying between them. The CDR3 protein is CASSVDLSEAFF. The CDR3 coding sequence is TGTGCCAGCAGCGTAGATCTCTCTGAAGCTTTCTTT.

Here the CDR3 reads CASSREGTWPQHF. The CDR3 bases are TGTGCCAGCAGCCGGGAAGGAACCTGGCCCCAGCATTTT. The chain links TRBV11-3 to TRBJ1-5; D is unclear. The CDR3 sequence is 13 residues long. Germline-derived CDR1 and CDR2 are SGHNT and YENEEA. The germline V and J ends were trimmed by 5 bases and 9 bases, with 14 bases remaining between them.

This sequence joins TRBV25-1 and TRBJ1-1, with a possible D match to TRBD1 (5 bases). V gave up 7 bases and J gave up 4 bases, with 13 bases separating them. There are 13 residues in the CDR3. CDR1 is MGHDK, CDR2 SYGVNS, per germline. This CDR3 is CASTPTGGTEAFF. The CDR3 nucleotides are TGTGCCAGCACCCCAACCGGGGGCACTGAAGCTTTCTTT.

J is TRBJ1-3 and V is TRBV6-5; D not certain. V lost 6 bases, J lost 0 bases, and 12 bases lay in between. This CDR3 spans 15 amino acids. The V gene's germline CDR1 is MNHEY and CDR2 SVGAGI. The CDR3 loop is CASRPTGGSGNTIYF. The CDR3 DNA follows: TGTGCCAGCAGACCCACCGGAGGCTCTGGAAACACCATATATTTT.

This chain uses TRBV6-5 with TRBJ1-1; tentatively, D is TRBD1 (6 bases). V was cut by 2 bases and J by 3 bases, with 7 bases left in between. The CDR3 totals 13 residues. Germline V gene sequence: CDR1 MNHEY, CDR2 SVGAGI. Here the CDR3 DNA reads TGTGCCAGCAGTTACAACAGGGACACTGAAGCTTTCTTT. Amino acid sequence: CASSYNRDTEAFF.

V and J are TRBV7-9 and TRBJ2-3; no reliable D call. CDR3 length equals 13 residues. CDR1 and CDR2 (germline): SEHNR, FQNEAQ (reference sequence). The V gene lost 1 base and the J gene lost 2 bases, with 4 bases spanning the gap. The CDR3 DNA follows: TGTGCCAGCAGCTTAGGGTACACAGATACGCAGTATTTT. Translated: CASSLGYTDTQYF.

This sequence joins TRBV18 and TRBJ1-2; possibly TRBD1 for D (5 bases). The germline CDR1 and CDR2 sequences are KGHSH and LQKENI. V lost 2 bases and J lost 4, with 17 bases in between. This CDR3 comprises 16 residues. The CDR3 region is CASSPAAEGRGYGYTF. DNA of the CDR3: TGTGCCAGCTCACCAGCGGCTGAGGGACGTGGCTATGGCTACACCTTC.

In this sample, this clone turned up a few times. The gene calls are TRBV19 and TRBJ1-5; D is perhaps TRBD1 (6 bases). This CDR3 contains 13 residues. Germline V gives CDR1 LNHDA, CDR2 SQIVND (reference sequence). Trimming shortened V by 7 bases and J by 7 bases, and 14 bases separated the two germline ends. CDR3 region: CASMHQGRQPQHF. The CDR3 DNA follows: TGTGCCAGTATGCATCAGGGGAGGCAGCCCCAGCATTTT. The full variable domain, with the rest looked up from reference TRBV19 and TRBJ1-5, is DGGITQSPKYLFRKEGQNVTLSCEQNLNHDAMYWYRQDPGQGLRLIYYSQIVNDFQKGDIAEGYSVSREKKESFPLTVTSAQKNPTAFYLCASMHQGRQPQHFGDGTRLSIL.

The chain is built from TRBV4-3 and TRBJ1-2, with 7 bases identical to TRBD1. Losses at the gene ends were 1 base for V and 1 base for J; bases not matched to a gene: 15. CDR1 is LGHNA and CDR2 is YSLEER in the germline V gene. The CDR3 is 19 amino acids. The CDR3 here is CASSQARGRPTPGNYGYTF. The CDR3 DNA is TGCGCCAGCAGCCAAGCCAGGGGGAGGCCGACCCCCGGTAACTATGGCTACACCTTC.

The V gene is TRBV5-1, the J gene TRBJ1-1; the D is unclear. The CDR3 has 15 residues. The germline gives CDR1 SGHRS, CDR2 YFSETQ. V lost 1 base to trimming and J lost 3 bases, with 13 bases between them. The DNA for the CDR3 is TGCGCCAGCAGCTTGAAAGGGCCCTGGGACACTGAAGCTTTCTTT. Translating it yields CASSLKGPWDTEAFF.

The chain has TRBV27 and TRBJ2-1; D is unresolved. The length of the CDR3 is 14 residues. Trimming took off 2 bases at V and 10 bases at J, with 15 bases between the two ends. The germline V gene has CDR1 MNHEY and CDR2 SMNVEV (reference sequence). CDR3 in amino acids: CASSLIDRKSEQFF. The CDR3 region has the DNA TGTGCCAGCAGTTTAATCGACCGTAAGAGCGAGCAGTTCTTC.

J is TRBJ2-3 and V is TRBV19; possibly TRBD1 for D (6 bases). The CDR3 spans 17 residues. Germline V lookup: CDR1 LNHDA, CDR2 SQIVND (reference sequence). V gave up 4 bases and J gave up 6 bases, with 23 bases separating them. This chain's CDR3 is CASSTTQTGHHRDTQYF. Written as DNA, the CDR3 is TGTGCCAGTAGTACGACACAAACGGGACACCACCGGGATACGCAGTATTTT.

The rearrangement links TRBV2 to TRBJ2-7; D is unclear. Germline loops: CDR1 SNHLY, CDR2 FYNNEI. Trimming removed 1 base at V and 2 bases at J, with 6 bases between. CDR3 length equals 13 residues. The CDR3 bases are TGTGCCAGCAGTGAAGTAGTAACCTACGAGCAGTACTTC. Translating it yields CASSEVVTYEQYF.

This clone occurred a few times. The rearrangement uses TRBV6-4 and TRBJ2-2; TRBD1 matches at 7 bases. The J segment lost 2 bases and the V segment lost 11 bases, leaving 5 bases of the junction unmatched. The CDR3 runs 13 residues. Germline-derived CDR1 and CDR2 are MRHNA and SNTAGT. Here the CDR3 reads CAGRDSNTGELFF. The CDR3 coding sequence is TGTGCCGGCCGGGACAGTAACACCGGGGAGCTGTTTTTT.

The gene calls are TRBV28 and TRBJ1-1, with 8 bases aligning to TRBD1. This CDR3 comprises 15 residues. The V gene end was trimmed by 7 bases and the J gene end by 7 bases; junction bases not matched to a gene: 14. Germline V CDR1 and CDR2: MDHEN, SYDVKM. The CDR3 protein is CASTLVRTGRGEAFF. CDR3 sequence (DNA): TGTGCCAGCACCTTAGTCCGGACAGGGCGGGGTGAAGCTTTCTTT.

The chain recombines TRBV11-2 with TRBJ2-7; D is undetermined. The germline V gene encodes CDR1 SGHAT and CDR2 FQNNGV. This CDR3 is 13 amino acids long. V lost 2 bases, J lost 6 bases, and 11 bases lay in between. In DNA form, the CDR3 reads TGTGCCAGCAGCTTAACTCGGTACTCCGAGCAGTACGTC. The encoded protein is CASSLTRYSEQYV.

The chain couples TRBV4-3 to TRBJ1-4; D gene uncertain. Germline-derived CDR1 and CDR2 are LGHNA and YSLEER. This CDR3 comprises 17 residues. V lost 0 bases, J lost 11 bases, and 22 bases lay in between. CDR3 amino acids: CASSQERQDLGLGKLFF. The CDR3 DNA is TGCGCCAGCAGCCAAGAAAGGCAGGACTTAGGCCTAGGGAAACTGTTTTTT.

This chain links TRBV10-3 with TRBJ1-6, with D maybe TRBD1 (5 bases). Germline-derived CDR1 and CDR2 are ENHRY and SYGVKD. V was pared by 4 bases and J by 0 bases, with 7 bases between. This CDR3 comprises 15 residues. The CDR3 DNA reads as TGTGCCATCAGTGGAGACAGCTCCTATAATTCACCCCTCCACTTT. Its translation is CAISGDSSYNSPLHF.

The chain uses TRBV30 and TRBJ1-4, with D possibly TRBD1 on 6 matching bases. The CDR3 extends over 13 amino acids. Between the trimmed V and J ends, which lost 5 bases and 7 bases, there was a span of 14 bases. Germline V gene data show CDR1 as GTSNPN and CDR2 as SVGIG (reference sequence). The CDR3 loop is CAWAGTRGEKLFF. The CDR3 DNA follows: TGTGCCTGGGCGGGGACAAGGGGTGAAAAACTGTTTTTT.

This CDR3 is CASSQDRSGRAPSYEQYF. As DNA, the CDR3 is TGCGCCAGCAGCCAAGATCGAAGCGGGAGGGCCCCTTCCTACGAGCAGTACTTC. The rearrangement uses TRBV4-3 and TRBJ2-7, with 10 bases aligning to TRBD2. The V gene end was trimmed by 0 bases and the J gene end by 1 base; junction bases not matched to a gene: 9. The CDR3 extends over 18 amino acids. Germline CDR1 LGHNA, CDR2 YSLEER.

Here the CDR3 DNA reads TGTGCCAGCAGCTTAACCCCGATTGCGGGGGACACCGGGGAGCTGTTTTTT. This sequence encodes CASSLTPIAGDTGELFF. The chain combines TRBV7-3 with TRBJ2-2, with TRBD2 identical over 7 bases. The CDR3 is 17 residues long. In germline, CDR1 is SGHTA, CDR2 FQGTGA. V was pared by 0 bases and J by 3 bases, with 7 bases of the junction left unmatched.

V usage is TRBV10-3 and J usage is TRBJ1-2; 9 bases align to TRBD1. Germline V lookup: CDR1 ENHRY, CDR2 SYGVKD. The CDR3 is made up of 15 amino acids. J lost 6 bases, V lost 6 bases, and 11 bases had no gene match. For the CDR3, the DNA is TGTGCCATCAGACAGGGGGCTGGGAGTTTGAATGGCTACACCTTC. Protein sequence: CAIRQGAGSLNGYTF.

The J gene is TRBJ1-2, the V gene TRBV14; perhaps TRBD1 as D (5 bases). The V gene's germline CDR1 is SGHDN and CDR2 FVKESK. The CDR3 is 13 amino acids. With 4 bases removed from V and 4 bases from J, the gap between germline ends came to 10 bases. The DNA of the CDR3 is TGTGCCAGCAGCCCGGGGGGGGGCTATGGCTACACCTTC. Translating gives CASSPGGGYGYTF.

The chain is built from TRBV30 and TRBJ2-7; 9 bases match TRBD1. Germline CDR1 GTSNPN, CDR2 SVGIG (reference sequence). The J segment lost 7 bases and the V segment lost 2 bases, leaving 21 bases of the junction unmatched. The CDR3 has 18 residues. The CDR3 loop reads CAWSPLRLRGTGPLEQYF. CDR3 sequence (DNA): TGTGCCTGGAGTCCTTTACGGCTTCGGGGGACAGGGCCCCTAGAGCAGTACTTC.

The chain has TRBV5-1 and TRBJ1-1, with unresolved D. CDR1 is SGHRS and CDR2 is YFSETQ in the germline V gene. V dropped 2 bases and J dropped 2 bases, with 16 bases sitting between them. The CDR3 runs to 16 residues. CDR3 protein: CASSFGISPSNTEAFF. The CDR3, as DNA: TGCGCCAGCAGCTTTGGAATCTCGCCTTCTAACACTGAAGCTTTCTTT.